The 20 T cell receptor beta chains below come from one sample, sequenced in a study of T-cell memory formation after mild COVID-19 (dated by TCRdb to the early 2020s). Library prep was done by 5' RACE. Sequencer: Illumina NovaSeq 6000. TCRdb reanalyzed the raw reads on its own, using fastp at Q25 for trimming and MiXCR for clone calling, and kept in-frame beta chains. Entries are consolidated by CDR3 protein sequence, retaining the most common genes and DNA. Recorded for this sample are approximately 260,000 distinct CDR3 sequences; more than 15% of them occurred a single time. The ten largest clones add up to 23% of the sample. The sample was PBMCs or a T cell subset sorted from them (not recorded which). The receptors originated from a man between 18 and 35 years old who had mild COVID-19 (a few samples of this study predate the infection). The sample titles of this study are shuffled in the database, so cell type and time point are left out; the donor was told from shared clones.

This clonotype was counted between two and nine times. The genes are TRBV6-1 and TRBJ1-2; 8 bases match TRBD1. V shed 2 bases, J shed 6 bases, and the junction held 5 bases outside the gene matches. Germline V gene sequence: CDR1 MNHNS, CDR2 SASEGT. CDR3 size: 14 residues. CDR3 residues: CASSETDRVNGYTF. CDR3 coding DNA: TGTGCCAGCAGTGAAACGGACAGGGTAAATGGCTACACCTTC.

The CDR3 bases are TGCGCCAGCAGCTATGAAAAACAGAAAATGAACACTGAAGCTTTCTTT. It specifies CASSYEKQKMNTEAFF. V is TRBV5-1 and J is TRBJ1-1; D uncertain. Trimming cost V 3 bases and J 0 bases, with 15 bases left between them. Germline CDR1 and CDR2: SGHRS and YFSETQ. This CDR3 is built from 16 residues.

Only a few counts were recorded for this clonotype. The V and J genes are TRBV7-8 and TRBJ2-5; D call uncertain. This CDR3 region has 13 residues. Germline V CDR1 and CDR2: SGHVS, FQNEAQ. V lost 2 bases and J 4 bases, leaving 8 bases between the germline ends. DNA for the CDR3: TGTGCCAGCAGCTTAACGGAGTCAGAGACCCAGTACTTC. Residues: CASSLTESETQYF.

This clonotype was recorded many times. CDR3: CASSLLLAGVMETQYF. The CDR3 DNA follows: TGTGCCAGCAGCTTGCTGCTAGCGGGGGTCATGGAGACCCAGTACTTC. The V gene is TRBV7-9, the J gene TRBJ2-5; 10 nucleotides line up with TRBD2. V dropped 3 bases and J dropped 5; count of bases not matched to a gene: 9. Germline CDR1 SEHNR, CDR2 FQNEAQ (reference sequence). This CDR3 comprises 16 residues.

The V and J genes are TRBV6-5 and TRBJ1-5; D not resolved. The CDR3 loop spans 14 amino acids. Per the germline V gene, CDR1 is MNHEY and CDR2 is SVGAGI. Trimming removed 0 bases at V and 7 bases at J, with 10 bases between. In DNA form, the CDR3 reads TGTGCCAGCAGTTACTCCAGGATAGGACAGCCCCAGCATTTT. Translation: CASSYSRIGQPQHF.

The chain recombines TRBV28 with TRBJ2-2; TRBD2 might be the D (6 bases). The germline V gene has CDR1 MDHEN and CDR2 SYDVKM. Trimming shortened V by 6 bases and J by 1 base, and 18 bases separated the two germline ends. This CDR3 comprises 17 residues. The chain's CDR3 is CASSSLGIGGNTGELFF. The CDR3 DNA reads TGTGCCAGCAGCTCGTTAGGCATCGGGGGGAACACCGGGGAGCTGTTTTTT.

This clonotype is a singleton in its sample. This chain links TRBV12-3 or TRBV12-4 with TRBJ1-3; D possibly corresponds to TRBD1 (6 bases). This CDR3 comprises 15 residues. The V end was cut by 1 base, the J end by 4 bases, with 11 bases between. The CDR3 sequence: CASSLDRVLGNTIYF. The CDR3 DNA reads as TGTGCCAGCAGTTTAGACAGGGTCCTCGGAAACACCATATATTTT.

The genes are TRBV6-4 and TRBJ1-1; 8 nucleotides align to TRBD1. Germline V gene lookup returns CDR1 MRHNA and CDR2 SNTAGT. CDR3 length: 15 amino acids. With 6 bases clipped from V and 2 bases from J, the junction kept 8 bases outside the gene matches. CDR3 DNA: TGTGCCAGCAGGGCTCAGGGGGCCGGAAACACTGAAGCTTTCTTT. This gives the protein CASRAQGAGNTEAFF.

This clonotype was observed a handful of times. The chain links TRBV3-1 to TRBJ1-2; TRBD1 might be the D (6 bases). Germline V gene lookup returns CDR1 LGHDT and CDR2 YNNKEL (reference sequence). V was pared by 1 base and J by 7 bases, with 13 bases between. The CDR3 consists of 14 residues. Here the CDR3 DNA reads TGTGCCAGCAGCCAAGCTACAGGGCCACGTGGCTACACCTTC. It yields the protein CASSQATGPRGYTF. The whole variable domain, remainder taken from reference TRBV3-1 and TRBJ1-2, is DTAVSQTPKYLVTQMGNDKSIKCEQNLGHDTMYWYKQDSKKFLKIMFSYNNKELIINETVPNRFSPKSPDKAHLNLHINSLELGDSAVYFCASSQATGPRGYTFGSGTRLTVV.

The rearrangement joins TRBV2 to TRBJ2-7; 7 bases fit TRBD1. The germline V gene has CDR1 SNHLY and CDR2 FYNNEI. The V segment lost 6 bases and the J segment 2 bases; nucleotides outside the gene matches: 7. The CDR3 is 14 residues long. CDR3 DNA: TGTGCCAGCAGCCCCCGGGACAGCCCCTACGAGCAGTACTTC. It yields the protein CASSPRDSPYEQYF.

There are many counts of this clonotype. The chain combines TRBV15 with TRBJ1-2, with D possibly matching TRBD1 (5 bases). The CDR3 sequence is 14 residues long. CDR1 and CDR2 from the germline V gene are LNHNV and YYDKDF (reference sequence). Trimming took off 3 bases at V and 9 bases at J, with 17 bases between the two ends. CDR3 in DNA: TGTGCCACCAGCAGGTCAGATAGCGAGGGGAGCTACACCTTC. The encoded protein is CATSRSDSEGSYTF.

Written as DNA, the CDR3 is TGCGCCAGCAGTAGACTAACGGGGGGCCCCTACGAGCAGTACTTC. Translation: CASSRLTGGPYEQYF. The chain is built from TRBV10-1 and TRBJ2-7; maybe TRBD2 (7 bases). V lost 5 bases and J lost 2, with 16 bases in between. CDR1 and CDR2 from the germline V gene are WNHNN and SYGVQD (reference sequence). This CDR3 has 15 amino acids.

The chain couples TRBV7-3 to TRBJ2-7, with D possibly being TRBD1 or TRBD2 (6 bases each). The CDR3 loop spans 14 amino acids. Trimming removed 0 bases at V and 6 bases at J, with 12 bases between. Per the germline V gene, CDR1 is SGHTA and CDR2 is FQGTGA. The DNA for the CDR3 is TGTGCCAGCAGCTTAACCCTGGGGGGCGGCGAGCAGTACTTC. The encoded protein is CASSLTLGGGEQYF.

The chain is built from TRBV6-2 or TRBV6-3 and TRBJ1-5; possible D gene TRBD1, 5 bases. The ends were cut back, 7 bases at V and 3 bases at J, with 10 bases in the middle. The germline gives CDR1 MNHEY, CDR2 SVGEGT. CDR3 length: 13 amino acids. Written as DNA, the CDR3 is TGTGCCAGCACAAGGGGCGCCAATCAGCCCCAGCATTTT. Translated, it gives CASTRGANQPQHF.

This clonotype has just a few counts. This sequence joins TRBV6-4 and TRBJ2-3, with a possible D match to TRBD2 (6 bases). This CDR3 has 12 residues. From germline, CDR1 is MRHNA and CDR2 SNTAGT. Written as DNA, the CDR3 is TGTCCATGCGGGGTTTACACAGATACGCAGTATTTT. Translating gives CPCGVYTDTQYF.

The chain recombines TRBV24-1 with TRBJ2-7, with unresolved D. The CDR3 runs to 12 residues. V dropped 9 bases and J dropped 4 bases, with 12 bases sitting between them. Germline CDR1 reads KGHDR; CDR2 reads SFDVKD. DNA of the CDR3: TGTGCCACCGGCAACCGGGTTTACGAGCAGTACGTC. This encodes CATGNRVYEQYV.

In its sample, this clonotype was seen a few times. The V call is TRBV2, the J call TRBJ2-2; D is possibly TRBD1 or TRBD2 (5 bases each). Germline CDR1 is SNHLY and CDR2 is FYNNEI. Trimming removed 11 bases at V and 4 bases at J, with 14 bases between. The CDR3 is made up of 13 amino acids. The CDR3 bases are TGTGCCTCAACGGGGCTCGGCACCGGGGAGCTGTTTTTT. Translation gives CASTGLGTGELFF.

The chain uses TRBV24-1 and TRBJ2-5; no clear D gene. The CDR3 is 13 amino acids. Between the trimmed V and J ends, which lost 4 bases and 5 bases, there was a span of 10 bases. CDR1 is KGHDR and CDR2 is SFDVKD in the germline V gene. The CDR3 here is CATSDPTLETQYF. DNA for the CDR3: TGTGCCACCAGTGACCCAACTTTGGAGACCCAGTACTTC.

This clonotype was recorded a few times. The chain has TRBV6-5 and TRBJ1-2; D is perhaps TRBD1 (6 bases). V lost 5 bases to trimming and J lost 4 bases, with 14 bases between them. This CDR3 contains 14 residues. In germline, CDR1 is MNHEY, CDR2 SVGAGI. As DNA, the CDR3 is TGTGCCAGCAGTCCCGGGACATCCACCTATGGCTACACCTTC. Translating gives CASSPGTSTYGYTF.

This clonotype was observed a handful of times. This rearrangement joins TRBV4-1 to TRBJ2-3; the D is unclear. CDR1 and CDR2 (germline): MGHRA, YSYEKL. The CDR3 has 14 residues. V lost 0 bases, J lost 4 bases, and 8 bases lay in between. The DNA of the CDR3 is TGCGCCAGCAGCCAAGACCCCCTTCCAGATACGCAGTATTTT. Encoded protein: CASSQDPLPDTQYF.